This TCR beta chain was retrieved from a study of blood T cell repertoires in COVID-19. Study overall: PBMCs, B-cell-depleted T cells, or T cells provided the cDNA or gDNA that made up the material.

How the authors handled the data: Estimation of nucleated cell counts was performed using reference gene primer amplification. The data were produced by immunoSEQ multiplex PCR, yet TCRdb's version contains in-frame clones alone and is incomplete. V, J and clone size were drawn from that table, and D and trimming were deduced from the DNA. Among 150,000 to 200,000 clones listed, 80% to 90% were seen once. Between the trimmed V and J ends, which lost 6 bases and 9 bases, there was a span of 17 bases. The germline V gene encodes CDR1 MNHEY and CDR2 SMNVEV (reference sequence). CDR3 size: 13 residues. The sequencing input was peripheral blood. The source of this sequence is a man between 60 and 70 years old with acute or convalescent COVID-19. This chain uses TRBV27 with TRBJ1-1; weak D call: TRBD1 (5 bases). For the CDR3, the DNA is TGTGCCAGCAGGGTGATTGGGGGGGTGAAAGCTTTCTTT. The encoded protein is CASRVIGGVKAFF.